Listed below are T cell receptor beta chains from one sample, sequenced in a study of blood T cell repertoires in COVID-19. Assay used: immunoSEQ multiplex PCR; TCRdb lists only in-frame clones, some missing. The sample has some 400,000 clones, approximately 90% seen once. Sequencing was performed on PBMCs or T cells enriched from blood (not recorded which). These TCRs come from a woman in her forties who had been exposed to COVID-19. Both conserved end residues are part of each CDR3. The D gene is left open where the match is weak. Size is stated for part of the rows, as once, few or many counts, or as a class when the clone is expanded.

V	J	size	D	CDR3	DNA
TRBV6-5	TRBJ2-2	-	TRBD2	CASRAGTRRSGELFF	TGTGCCAGCAGAGCCGGGACTAGAAGGTCCGGGGAGCTGTTTTTT
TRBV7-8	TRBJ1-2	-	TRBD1	CASSFRRGQGSGYTF	TGTGCCAGCAGCTTTCGTAGGGGACAGGGAAGTGGCTACACCTTC
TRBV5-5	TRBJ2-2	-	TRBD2	CASSWEGQGRTGELFF	TGTGCCAGCAGCTGGGAGGGGCAGGGAAGAACCGGGGAGCTGTTTTTT
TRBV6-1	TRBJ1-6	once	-	CASSEAGTIDHSPLHF	TGTGCCAGCAGTGAAGCAGGGACTATAGATCATTCACCCCTCCACTTT
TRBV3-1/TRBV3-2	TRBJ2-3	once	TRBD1	CASSQEGQGAPDTQYF	TGTGCCAGCAGCCAGGAGGGACAGGGGGCGCCGGATACGCAGTATTTT
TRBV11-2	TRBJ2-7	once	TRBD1	CASSPTTGTGGGEQYF	TGTGCCAGCAGCCCGACTACCGGGACAGGGGGCGGAGAGCAGTACTTC
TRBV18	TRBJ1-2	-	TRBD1	CASSLGTARGYTF	TGTGCCAGCTCACTCGGGACAGCGCGGGGCTACACCTTC
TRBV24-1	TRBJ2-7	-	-	CATSDSYTPDTYEQYF	TGTGCCACCAGTGATTCCTATACCCCGGACACCTACGAGCAGTACTTC
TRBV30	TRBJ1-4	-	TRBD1	CAWTPGQGKGKLFF	TGTGCCTGGACCCCGGGACAGGGAAAAGGAAAACTGTTTTTT
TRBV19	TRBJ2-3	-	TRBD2	CASSMDSGGADTQYF	TGTGCCAGTAGTATGGATAGCGGGGGGGCGGATACGCAGTATTTT
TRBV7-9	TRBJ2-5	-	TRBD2	CASSAGTSGDQETQYF	TGTGCCAGCAGCGCAGGGACTAGCGGAGATCAAGAGACCCAGTACTTC
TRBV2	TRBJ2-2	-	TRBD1	CASKRQGPNTGELFF	TGTGCCAGCAAGCGACAGGGTCCGAACACCGGGGAGCTGTTTTTT
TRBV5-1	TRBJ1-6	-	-	CASSLGEVNSPLHF	TGCGCCAGCAGCTTGGGAGAGGTCAATTCACCCCTCCACTTT
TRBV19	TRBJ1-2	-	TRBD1	CASSIRTGKNGYTF	TGTGCCAGTAGTATACGGACAGGGAAGAATGGCTACACCTTC
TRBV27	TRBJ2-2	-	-	CASSSGAGELFF	TGTGCCAGCAGTTCGGGTGCCGGGGAGCTGTTTTTT
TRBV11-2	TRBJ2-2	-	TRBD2	CASSLVGGKRRNTGELFF	TGTGCCAGCAGCTTAGTGGGAGGGAAGAGGAGGAACACCGGGGAGCTGTTTTTT
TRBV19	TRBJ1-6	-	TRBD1	CASSNYRGLSNSPLHF	TGTGCCAGTAGTAATTACAGGGGGCTCTCCAATTCACCCCTCCACTTT
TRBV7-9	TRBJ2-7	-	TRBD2	CASSLAGGGSNEQYF	TGTGCCAGCAGCTTAGCGGGGGGAGGGAGCAACGAGCAGTACTTC
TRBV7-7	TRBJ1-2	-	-	CASSLAYPGAIYGYTF	TGTGCTAGCAGCTTAGCCTATCCCGGAGCAATCTATGGCTACACCTTC
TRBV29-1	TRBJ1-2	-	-	CSVEGGSVYGYTF	TGCAGCGTTGAGGGGGGTTCGGTCTATGGCTACACCTTC
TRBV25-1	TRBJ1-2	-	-	CASSTWEGGFGYTF	TGTGCCAGCAGTACCTGGGAGGGTGGGTTTGGCTACACCTTC
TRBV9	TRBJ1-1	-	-	CASSVLQGNEAFF	TGTGCCAGCAGCGTACTACAGGGAAATGAAGCTTTCTTT
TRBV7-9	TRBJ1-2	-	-	CASTPPGGYTF	TGTGCCAGCACCCCCCCGGGGGGCTACACCTTC
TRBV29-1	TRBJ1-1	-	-	CSATLWGGGTEAFF	TGCAGCGCTACCCTATGGGGGGGCGGCACTGAAGCTTTCTTT
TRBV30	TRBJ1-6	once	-	CAWTQGSPLHF	TGTGCCTGGACGCAGGGGTCACCCCTCCACTTT
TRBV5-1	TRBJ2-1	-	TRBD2	CASSATSGSNEQFF	TGCGCCAGCAGCGCAACTAGCGGGAGCAATGAGCAGTTCTTC
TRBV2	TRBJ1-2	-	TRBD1	CASIRQGRQGYTF	TGTGCCAGCATTCGACAGGGTAGACAGGGCTACACCTTC
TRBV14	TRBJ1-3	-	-	CASSQDQFIYF	TGTGCCAGCAGCCAAGACCAGTTCATATATTTT
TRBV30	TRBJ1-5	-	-	CAWSVGRTSSGNQPQHF	TGTGCCTGGAGTGTAGGGAGAACAAGTTCGGGGAATCAGCCCCAGCATTTT
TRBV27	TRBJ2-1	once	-	CASASGGRNEQFF	TGTGCCAGCGCAAGCGGAGGTAGGAATGAGCAGTTCTTC
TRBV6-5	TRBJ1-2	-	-	CASSPHRQVGGYTF	TGTGCCAGCAGCCCCCACCGACAGGTGGGGGGCTACACCTTC
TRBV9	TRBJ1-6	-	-	CASSVVGGSNSPLHF	TGTGCCAGCAGCGTAGTCGGAGGGAGCAATTCACCCCTCCACTTT
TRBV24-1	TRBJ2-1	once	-	CATSAPGQSNNEQFF	TGTGCCACCAGTGCCCCCGGACAGTCGAACAATGAGCAGTTCTTC
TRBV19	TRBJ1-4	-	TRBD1	CASSSRTGGKEKLFF	TGTGCCAGTAGTTCGAGGACAGGGGGCAAGGAAAAACTGTTTTTT
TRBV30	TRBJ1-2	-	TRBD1	CAWTALVTGGNGYTF	TGTGCCTGGACCGCTCTTGTCACAGGGGGCAATGGCTACACCTTC
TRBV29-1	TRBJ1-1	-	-	CSVNVGGGNTEAFF	TGCAGCGTTAATGTGGGAGGGGGTAACACTGAAGCTTTCTTT
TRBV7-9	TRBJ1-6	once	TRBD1	CASSLGGTGNNSPLHF	TGTGCCAGCAGCTTAGGGGGGACAGGGAATAATTCACCCCTCCACTTT
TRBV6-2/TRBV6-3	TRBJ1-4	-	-	CASSYLLNEKLFF	TGTGCCAGCAGCTACTTACTTAATGAAAAACTGTTTTTT
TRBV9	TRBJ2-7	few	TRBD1	CASSVVDRGLNEQYF	TGTGCCAGCAGCGTAGTGGACAGGGGGCTAAACGAGCAGTACTTC
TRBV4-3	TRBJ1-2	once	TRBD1	CASSRARTGPNYGYTF	TGCGCCAGCAGCCGGGCCAGGACAGGTCCTAACTATGGCTACACCTTC
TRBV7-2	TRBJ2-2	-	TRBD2	CASSPGLAIGRELFF	TGTGCCAGCAGCCCGGGACTAGCGATCGGAAGGGAGCTGTTTTTT
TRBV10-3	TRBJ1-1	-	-	CAIKDGVNTEAFF	TGTGCCATCAAGGACGGGGTGAACACTGAAGCTTTCTTT
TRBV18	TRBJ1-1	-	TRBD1	CASSPGQGSTEAFF	TGTGCCAGCTCACCGGGACAGGGGAGCACTGAAGCTTTCTTT
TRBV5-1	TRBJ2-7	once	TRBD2	CASSLGRADEQYF	TGCGCCAGCAGCCTGGGGAGGGCGGACGAGCAGTACTTC
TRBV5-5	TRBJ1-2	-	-	CASSNRTDNYGYTF	TGTGCCAGCAGCAACCGGACAGATAACTATGGCTACACCTTC
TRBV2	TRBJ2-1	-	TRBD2	CASWWAGGGYNEQFF	TGTGCCAGCTGGTGGGCGGGAGGTGGGTACAATGAGCAGTTCTTC
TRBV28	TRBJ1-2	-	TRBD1	CASSESSVAGGGYTF	TGTGCCAGCAGTGAATCATCGGTGGCAGGGGGAGGCTACACCTTC
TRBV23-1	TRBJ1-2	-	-	CASSHSGEGEAFAF	TGCGCCAGCAGCCATTCTGGGGAGGGAGAGGCTTTCGCCTTC